The 10 T cell receptor beta chains listed next were all sequenced from one sample in a study of blood T cell repertoires in COVID-19. Here immunoSEQ multiplex PCR was the method, and the copy in TCRdb shows in-frame clones only, minus some. Found here are around 96,000 clones, about 96% of them singletons; the top ten hold about 4.5%. Material for sequencing was peripheral blood. The origin of the receptors is a human donor with active COVID-19. The donor label of this sample is uncertain.

The rearrangement joins TRBV2 to TRBJ1-2; 7 nucleotides align to TRBD1. V dropped 8 bases and J dropped 3; count of bases not matched to a gene: 12. The CDR3 is made up of 15 amino acids. Germline V gene lookup returns CDR1 SNHLY and CDR2 FYNNEI. CDR3 bases: TGTGCCAGCGGGACAGTTATTCCCCTGGACTATGGCTACACCTTC. Its protein is CASGTVIPLDYGYTF.

This CDR3 reads CASRRGLAGGQFF. The CDR3 DNA sequence: TGTGCCAGCAGACGGGGACTAGCGGGGGGGCAGTTCTTC. The chain uses TRBV6-5 and TRBJ2-1, with 15 nucleotides matching TRBD2. Trimming removed 6 bases from V and 12 bases from J; junction bases left unmatched: 3. Germline CDR1 and CDR2: MNHEY and SVGAGI. CDR3 size: 13 residues.

The chain has TRBV28 and TRBJ2-2; 10 positions agree with TRBD1. CDR1 and CDR2 (germline): MDHEN, SYDVKM. The V gene end was trimmed by 7 bases and the J gene end by 5 bases; junction bases not matched to a gene: 7. The CDR3 covers 15 residues. DNA of the CDR3: TGTGCCAGCACCCAAGGGGACAGGGGAACCGGGGAGCTGTTTTTT. It is translated as CASTQGDRGTGELFF.

The chain links TRBV25-1 to TRBJ2-1, with 7 bases matching TRBD1. J lost 10 bases, V lost 2 bases, and 8 bases had no gene match. In germline, CDR1 is MGHDK, CDR2 SYGVNS. The CDR3 spans 14 residues. CDR3 bases: TGTGCCAGCAGTGAAGTGAGGGGGCGCGAAGAGCAGTTCTTC. Protein: CASSEVRGREEQFF. Together with reference TRBV25-1 and TRBJ2-1, the CDR3 gives the full variable domain: EADIYQTPRYLVIGTGKKITLECSQTMGHDKMYWYQQDPGMELHLIHYSYGVNSTEKGDLSSESTVSRIRTEHFPLTLESARPSHTSQYLCASSEVRGREEQFFGPGTRLTVL.

This rearrangement joins TRBV20-1 to TRBJ2-7; D may be TRBD2 (6 bases). V was pared by 3 bases and J by 3 bases, with 9 bases between. The CDR3 totals 12 residues. Germline CDR1 and CDR2: DFQATT and SNEGSKA (reference sequence). The CDR3 is CSASVGGYEQYF. In DNA form, the CDR3 reads TGCAGTGCTAGTGTGGGAGGCTACGAGCAGTACTTC.

J is TRBJ2-2 and V is TRBV5-4; 9 positions match TRBD1. V gave up 3 bases and J gave up 5 bases; unmatched junction bases: 5. Germline CDR1 is SGHNT and CDR2 is YYREEE (reference sequence). The CDR3 has 15 amino acids. The CDR3 coding sequence is TGTGCCAGCAGCTGGAGGGGACAGGGAACCGGGGAGCTGTTTTTT. This encodes CASSWRGQGTGELFF. The full variable domain, with the rest looked up from reference TRBV5-4 and TRBJ2-2, is ETGVTQSPTHLIKTRGQQVTLRCSSQSGHNTVSWYQQALGQGPQFIFQYYREEENGRGNFPPRFSGLQFPNYSSELNVNALELDDSALYLCASSWRGQGTGELFFGEGSRLTVL.

This rearrangement joins TRBV2 to TRBJ2-6, with 9 bases aligning to TRBD1. Germline assignment: CDR1 SNHLY and CDR2 FYNNEI. V lost 4 bases and J lost 1; bases outside the gene matches: 8. The CDR3 totals 18 residues. The CDR3 protein is CASSAPWGQGSGANVLTF. The CDR3 nucleotides read TGTGCCAGCAGTGCCCCCTGGGGACAGGGATCTGGGGCCAACGTCCTGACTTTC.

This clone is a singleton in its sample. The chain combines TRBV11-2 with TRBJ2-5; 7 positions match TRBD1. This CDR3 comprises 15 residues. The germline V gene has CDR1 SGHAT and CDR2 FQNNGV. V was pared by 2 bases and J by 5 bases, with 8 bases of the junction left unmatched. As DNA, the CDR3 is TGTGCCAGCAGCTTACCCCCAGGGGGAAGGGAGACCCAGTACTTC. Translating it yields CASSLPPGGRETQYF.

V and J are TRBV11-2 and TRBJ1-2, with 7 bases matching TRBD1. Per the germline V gene, CDR1 is SGHAT and CDR2 is FQNNGV. J gave up 4 bases and V 6 bases, and 14 bases lay outside the gene matches. The length of the CDR3 is 16 residues. CDR3 DNA: TGTGCCAGCAGACCTTTACGACAGGGCCGGCTCTATGGCTACACCTTC. Its protein product is CASRPLRQGRLYGYTF.

DNA for the CDR3: TGTGCCATTCTAGCGGCGAACACCGGGGAGCTGTTTTTT. Translation gives CAILAANTGELFF. J is TRBJ2-2 and V is TRBV10-3; 7 nucleotides match TRBD2. The CDR3 totals 13 residues. The germline gives CDR1 ENHRY, CDR2 SYGVKD. The junction had 1 base not matched to a gene; V was cut back by 9 bases and J by 0 bases.